This record covers a single TCR beta chain. These data come from a study of PD-L1 blockade in urothelial cancer. Using immunoSEQ multiplex PCR, the repertoire was profiled, and TCRdb retains in-frame clones only, with some absent. Of tens of thousands of clones in the sample, roughly 84% were seen once. Time point specified: peripheral blood 6 weeks after treatment start. Patients' urothelial carcinoma was locally advanced or metastatic. The CDR3 is 13 residues long. V lost 3 bases and J lost 8, with 13 bases in between. Germline V gene lookup returns CDR1 LNHDA and CDR2 SQIVND (reference sequence). Material: PBMCs, obtained around atezolizumab (anti-PD-L1) treatment. The clonotype was recovered from a man aged 65 to 85 with urothelial cancer. The rearrangement links TRBV19 to TRBJ1-1, with a weak D call TRBD1 (5 bases). The CDR3: CASSIVKGSEAFF. The CDR3 DNA reads as TGTGCCAGTAGTATCGTGAAGGGGTCGGAAGCTTTCTTT.